This entry lists 21 T cell receptor beta chains sequenced from one sample in a study of T cell responses to AZD1222 COVID-19 vaccine. Sequenced by immunoSEQ multiplex PCR; TCRdb stores in-frame clones only, minus some. The sample has tens of thousands of clones, 88% seen once. Sequencing used peripheral blood, obtained 28 days after the second AZD1222 dose. The origin of the receptors is an adult who received the AZD1222 COVID-19 vaccine.

This clone showed up just a few times. The chain links TRBV18 to TRBJ1-4; no clear D gene. V dropped 3 bases and J dropped 4 bases, with 6 bases sitting between them. The germline gives CDR1 KGHSH, CDR2 LQKENI. This CDR3 is 13 amino acids long. CDR3 nucleotides: TGTGCCAGCTCACCCGACCTTAATGAAAAACTGTTTTTT. Encoded protein: CASSPDLNEKLFF.

CDR3 bases: TGTGCCAGCAGCTTGGGACAAGGGGATTCACCCCTCCACTTT. This sequence encodes CASSLGQGDSPLHF. V gene TRBV7-3 combines with J gene TRBJ1-6; perhaps TRBD1 as D (6 bases). The CDR3 length is 14 residues. Germline CDR1 SGHTA, CDR2 FQGTGA. V was clipped by 3 bases and J by 8 bases, with 11 bases between them.

This chain joins TRBV6-1 and TRBJ2-3, with D tentatively TRBD2 (6 bases). CDR1 MNHNS and CDR2 SASEGT come from the germline V gene. The CDR3 is made up of 15 amino acids. V lost 3 bases and J 4 bases, leaving 14 bases between the germline ends. CDR3 nucleotide sequence: TGTGCCAGCAGTGATCGGAGGGGCCGTGCAGATACGCAGTATTTT. It is translated as CASSDRRGRADTQYF.

The V call is TRBV19, the J call TRBJ1-3; D gene uncertain. The germline V and J ends were trimmed by 3 bases and 2 bases, with 17 bases remaining between them. Germline lookup yields CDR1 LNHDA and CDR2 SQIVND (reference sequence). The CDR3 consists of 17 residues. In nucleotides, the CDR3 is TGTGCCAGTAGTATGCCAGGCCGATTCTATGCTGGAAACACCATATATTTT. It is translated as CASSMPGRFYAGNTIYF.

This clone was counted once. Other DNA variants within this sample encode the same CDR3. The chain uses TRBV18 and TRBJ2-5; D uncertain. CDR1 KGHSH and CDR2 LQKENI come from the germline V gene. V was shortened by 3 bases and J by 5 bases, with 10 bases between the two germline ends. The CDR3 runs to 13 residues. The CDR3 loop is CASSPGSDETQYF. In DNA, the CDR3 is TGTGCCAGCTCACCCGGATCAGATGAGACCCAGTACTTC. The full variable domain, its missing parts supplied by reference TRBV18 and TRBJ2-5, is NAGVMQNPRHLVRRRGQEARLRCSPMKGHSHVYWYRQLPEEGLKFMVYLQKENIIDESGMPKERFSAEFPKEGPSILRIQQVVRGDSAAYFCASSPGSDETQYFGPGTRLLVL.

The J gene is TRBJ2-1, the V gene TRBV2; possible D gene TRBD2, 5 bases. Germline values: CDR1 SNHLY, CDR2 FYNNEI. This CDR3 is 16 amino acids long. V was clipped by 4 bases and J by 4 bases, with 17 bases between them. The CDR3 reads CASSVGGSIRYNEQFF. The DNA for the CDR3 is TGTGCCAGCAGTGTCGGCGGGTCGATCAGATACAATGAGCAGTTCTTC.

The chain employs TRBV27 and TRBJ1-1; TRBD1 aligns across 7 bases. The CDR3 consists of 14 residues. Germline V lookup: CDR1 MNHEY, CDR2 SMNVEV (reference sequence). V was pared by 6 bases and J by 2 bases, with 6 bases of the junction left unmatched. The CDR3, as DNA: TGTGCCAGCAGGTTGACAGGGATCAACACTGAAGCTTTCTTT. This encodes CASRLTGINTEAFF.

The genes are TRBV28 and TRBJ1-2, with 8 bases lining up with TRBD1. CDR1 and CDR2 from the germline V gene are MDHEN and SYDVKM. Trimming at V came to 6 bases and at J to 8 bases, leaving 8 bases not matched to a gene. This CDR3 region has 13 residues. CDR3 loop: CASSPGQGGGYTF. The CDR3 DNA sequence: TGTGCCAGCAGCCCCGGACAGGGAGGCGGCTACACCTTC.

The V gene is TRBV11-3, the J gene TRBJ2-3; D possibly corresponds to TRBD2 (7 bases). This CDR3 region has 20 residues. The germline gives CDR1 SGHNT, CDR2 YENEEA. The V gene lost 1 base and the J gene lost 5 bases, with 28 bases spanning the gap. The DNA for the CDR3 is TGTGCCAGCAGCTTAGCCCCCCGGGGGGCTGTCCGATCAAAGGGAGATACGCAGTATTTT. The encoded protein is CASSLAPRGAVRSKGDTQYF.

V gene TRBV27 combines with J gene TRBJ2-7, with TRBD2 as a possible D gene (5 bases). Germline values: CDR1 MNHEY, CDR2 SMNVEV (reference sequence). V was clipped by 6 bases and J by 7 bases, with 10 bases between them. The CDR3 is 11 amino acids. The CDR3 is CASSPGWEQYF. Here the CDR3 DNA reads TGTGCCAGCAGCCCGGGATGGGAGCAGTACTTC.

The chain employs TRBV27 and TRBJ2-7; 8 bases fit TRBD1. Germline loops: CDR1 MNHEY, CDR2 SMNVEV (reference sequence). This CDR3 region has 14 residues. The V segment lost 6 bases and the J segment 2 bases; nucleotides outside the gene matches: 6. CDR3 residues: CASSRTGRPYEQYF. DNA of the CDR3: TGTGCCAGCAGCCGGACAGGGAGGCCCTACGAGCAGTACTTC.

The CDR3 nucleotides read TGTGCCAGTAGCAGTACAGGGGGCTATGGCTACACCTTC. Its translation: CASSSTGGYGYTF. This sequence joins TRBV19 and TRBJ1-2; 8 nucleotides line up with TRBD1. The CDR3 runs 13 residues. J was trimmed by 4 bases and V by 6 bases; bases with no gene match: 4. In germline, CDR1 is LNHDA, CDR2 SQIVND (reference sequence).

V and J are TRBV7-2 and TRBJ1-5; 7 bases match TRBD1. The CDR3 is 14 amino acids. Looked up from germline, CDR1 is SGHTA and CDR2 is FQGNSA. The V and J ends lost 5 bases and 9 bases, in that order; junction bases with no gene match: 10. The CDR3 region is CASSAETGDRPQHF. For the CDR3, the DNA is TGTGCCAGCAGCGCGGAAACAGGGGATCGGCCCCAGCATTTT.

The genes are TRBV10-3 and TRBJ2-1; 12 positions match TRBD2. This CDR3 spans 12 amino acids. The V segment lost 9 bases and the J segment 7 bases; nucleotides outside the gene matches: 1. Germline V gives CDR1 ENHRY, CDR2 SYGVKD. The CDR3 DNA is TGTGCCATAGGGACTAGCGGGAATGAGCAGTTCTTC. Its protein is CAIGTSGNEQFF.

The V gene is TRBV27, the J gene TRBJ1-5; the D is unclear. The CDR3 sequence is 13 residues long. The germline gives CDR1 MNHEY, CDR2 SMNVEV (reference sequence). With 3 bases removed from V and 4 bases from J, the gap between germline ends came to 7 bases. This chain's CDR3 is CASSFAGNQPQHF. The CDR3 DNA follows: TGTGCCAGCAGTTTCGCGGGAAATCAGCCCCAGCATTTT.

This clone was seen just once. The gene calls are TRBV7-2 and TRBJ1-2; possibly TRBD1 for D (6 bases). The CDR3 runs 14 residues. CDR1 and CDR2 from the germline V gene are SGHTA and FQGNSA. The V and J ends lost 2 bases and 4 bases respectively, with 11 bases between them. This chain's CDR3 is CASSLNQGLYGYTF. The CDR3 DNA follows: TGTGCCAGCAGCTTAAACCAGGGGCTCTATGGCTACACCTTC. Supplemented by reference TRBV7-2 and TRBJ1-2, the full variable domain reads GAGVSQSPSNKVTEKGKDVELRCDPISGHTALYWYRQSLGQGLEFLIYFQGNSAPDKSGLPSDRFSAERTGGSVSTLTIQRTQQEDSAVYLCASSLNQGLYGYTFGSGTRLTVV.

The chain joins TRBV27 to TRBJ1-4; D remains ambiguous. Trimming pared 6 bases from V and 7 bases from J, leaving 18 bases between. CDR1 is MNHEY and CDR2 is SMNVEV in the germline V gene (reference sequence). The CDR3 sequence is 15 residues long. This CDR3 reads CASSGRAPGSEKLFF. CDR3 nucleotide sequence: TGTGCCAGCAGCGGTCGGGCCCCTGGGAGTGAAAAACTGTTTTTT.

This chain connects TRBV11-2 to TRBJ2-2; D uncertain. CDR1 SGHAT and CDR2 FQNNGV come from the germline V gene. There are 12 residues in the CDR3. Trimming left V 4 bases short and J 4 bases short, with 4 bases between. DNA for the CDR3: TGTGCCAGCAGCTCCCTCACCGGGGAGCTGTTTTTT. Translation gives CASSSLTGELFF.

The chain employs TRBV7-6 and TRBJ2-2, with D unresolved. CDR3 length: 13 amino acids. Looked up from germline, CDR1 is SGHVS and CDR2 is FNYEAQ. V lost 6 bases and J lost 1, with 6 bases in between. The DNA for the CDR3 is TGTGCCAGCAGTCCAGGGAACACCGGGGAGCTGTTTTTT. Amino acid sequence: CASSPGNTGELFF.

The J gene is TRBJ1-6, the V gene TRBV16, with D possibly matching TRBD1 (6 bases). There are 16 residues in the CDR3. Deletions cut 0 bases from V and 8 bases from J, with 14 bases between. Germline CDR1 KGHSY, CDR2 FQNENV. The CDR3, as DNA: TGTGCCAGCAGCCAATCTCGTGCGGACAGCGATTCACCCCTCCACTTT. It encodes CASSQSRADSDSPLHF.

The V call is TRBV19, the J call TRBJ1-1; TRBD1 matches at 8 bases. Germline V gives CDR1 LNHDA, CDR2 SQIVND (reference sequence). The junction had 4 bases not matched to a gene; V was cut back by 3 bases and J by 1 base. This CDR3 comprises 15 residues. CDR3 nucleotides: TGTGCCAGTAGTATTGTCGGACAGGGGAACACTGAAGCTTTCTTT. This translates into CASSIVGQGNTEAFF.